This is a list of T cell receptor beta chains from one sample in a study of cytomegalovirus exposure and HLA in healthy donors. The data were produced by immunoSEQ multiplex PCR, yet TCRdb's version contains in-frame clones alone and is incomplete. The sample has about 150,000 clones, about 80% seen once. Sample: PBMCs. These receptors were taken from a man younger than 45 in good health and CMV-seropositive. CDR3s include the opening cysteine and the closing phenylalanine or tryptophan. The order of the fields is V gene, J gene, clone size, D gene, CDR3 DNA, CDR3 protein. The D gene is left open where the match is weak. Only part of the rows carry a size: once, few, many, or a class if the clone is expanded.

TRBV5-1	TRBJ2-5	.	TRBD1	TGCGCCAGCAGCACGGGACAGAGCCAAGAGACCCAGTACTTC	CASSTGQSQETQYF
TRBV28	TRBJ2-5	.	.	TGTGCCAGCAGCTTACAGGGTTTGGGGACCCAGTACTTC	CASSLQGLGTQYF
TRBV29-1	TRBJ2-1	.	.	TGCAGCGTTGTAGGGTATCGACAAGGGGACTACAATGAGCAGTTCTTC	CSVVGYRQGDYNEQFF
TRBV7-9	TRBJ1-2	.	TRBD1	TGTTCCAGCACCGCAGGGGGGATAGGCTACACCTTC	CSSTAGGIGYTF
TRBV7-9	TRBJ2-7	few	TRBD2	TGTGCCAGCAGCGGGACTAGCGAATCCTACGAGCAGTACTTC	CASSGTSESYEQYF
TRBV7-3	TRBJ1-2	.	TRBD1	TGTGCCAGCAGCTTAGACGCGGGACAGGGTAGGGGCTATACCTTC	CASSLDAGQGRGYTF
TRBV11-3	TRBJ1-1	.	.	TGTGCCAGCAGCTTAGGGGGCGAAACTGAAGCTTTCTTT	CASSLGGETEAFF
TRBV11-2	TRBJ2-1	.	.	TGTGCCAGCAGCCCTAACAGGCACGATGAGCAGTTCTTC	CASSPNRHDEQFF
TRBV2	TRBJ2-6	.	.	TGTGCCAGCAAGACAGCAAATGGGGCCAACGTCCTGACTTTC	CASKTANGANVLTF
TRBV28	TRBJ2-7	.	TRBD2	TGTGCCAGCAGTTCGGCCGGGACTAGCGGCTACTACGAGCAGTACTTC	CASSSAGTSGYYEQYF
TRBV28	TRBJ2-7	.	TRBD1	TGTGCCAGCAGTTTATCGACAGGGTCTTTCGAGCAGTACTTC	CASSLSTGSFEQYF
TRBV6-5	TRBJ1-1	.	TRBD1	TGTGCCAGCAGGGGGACAGGGGTCGATGAAGCTTTCTTT	CASRGTGVDEAFF
TRBV29-1	TRBJ1-1	once	TRBD1	TGCAGCGTTGGGTCCGGACAGGGGTTGTCTGAAGCTTTCTTT	CSVGSGQGLSEAFF
TRBV19	TRBJ2-7	.	.	TGTGCCAGTAGTCCCGGGGGCTACGAGCAGTACTTC	CASSPGGYEQYF
TRBV5-1	TRBJ2-3	.	.	TGCGCCAGCAGCTTGATCGTAGACACAGATACGCAGTATTTT	CASSLIVDTDTQYF
TRBV11-2	TRBJ1-3	.	.	TGTGCCAGCAGCTTAGAGCAGGGTCGTGGAAACACCATATATTTT	CASSLEQGRGNTIYF
TRBV6-1	TRBJ1-3	.	.	TGTGCCAGCAGTGAAGAGCTCCTCTCTGGAAACACCATATATTTT	CASSEELLSGNTIYF
TRBV6-6	TRBJ2-7	.	TRBD2	TGTGCCAGCTCGGCGGGAGGTCTGTACGAGCAGTACTTC	CASSAGGLYEQYF
TRBV2	TRBJ2-3	.	TRBD2	TGTGCCAGCAAACTAGCGGGAGCTAACACAGATACGCAGTATTTT	CASKLAGANTDTQYF
TRBV7-9	TRBJ2-1	few	.	TGTGCCAGCAGCCCGACGTTTATTGGCGGCCGGGAGCAGTTCTTC	CASSPTFIGGREQFF
TRBV4-2	TRBJ1-1	.	.	TGTGCCAGCAGCCAATCTGCAAGGGGCGCGGGAACTGAAGCTTTCTTT	CASSQSARGAGTEAFF
TRBV10-3	TRBJ2-7	.	TRBD1	TGTGCCATCAGTGATATTGTCTCAGGGACAGGGAGCTCCTACGAGCAGTACTTC	CAISDIVSGTGSSYEQYF
TRBV9	TRBJ2-1	.	.	TGTGCCAGCAGCGTAGGGCTAGCAGAGTACAATGAGCAGTTCTTC	CASSVGLAEYNEQFF
TRBV27	TRBJ2-7	few	.	TGTGCCAGCAGTTTATCGGTAACAGCCCGCGAGCAGTACTTC	CASSLSVTAREQYF
TRBV5-1	TRBJ2-1	.	TRBD2	TGCGCCAGCAGCTTGGTACCACTAGCGGGGATCAATGAGCAGTTCTTC	CASSLVPLAGINEQFF
TRBV4-1	TRBJ2-7	.	.	TGCGCCAGCAGCCAAGTCTGGCCCAGCTACGAGCAGTACTTC	CASSQVWPSYEQYF
TRBV2	TRBJ2-7	few	TRBD2	TGTGCCAGCACGGCGCGGGAGGGCCTATACGAGCAGTACTTC	CASTAREGLYEQYF
TRBV9	TRBJ2-1	.	TRBD2	TGTGCCAGCAGCGTAGGCCTAGCGGGAGAGCAGTTCTTC	CASSVGLAGEQFF
TRBV7-3	TRBJ2-3	.	TRBD1	TGTGCCAGCAGCCTACAGGGGGCAGGGGATACGCAGTATTTT	CASSLQGAGDTQYF
TRBV7-6	TRBJ2-1	once	.	TGTGCCAGCAGCCTGTCCGGGGAAGGTATCTACAATGAGCAGTTCTTC	CASSLSGEGIYNEQFF
TRBV6-5	TRBJ1-1	once	.	TGTGCCAGCAGTTTTGACAGCTTGAACACTGAAGCTTTCTTT	CASSFDSLNTEAFF
TRBV9	TRBJ2-5	few	TRBD2	TGTGCCAGCAGCCCCCGCGGGAGTCAAGAGACCCAGTACTTC	CASSPRGSQETQYF
TRBV7-3	TRBJ1-1	few	.	TGTGCCAGCAGCGCGGGAGGGGACACTGAAGCTTTCTTT	CASSAGGDTEAFF
TRBV2	TRBJ1-1	.	.	TGTGCCAGCTCGAGGGCAGGCGGAATGAACACTGAAGCTTTCTTT	CASSRAGGMNTEAFF
TRBV4-2	TRBJ2-7	.	TRBD2	TGTGCCAGCAGCCAAGAGCTAGCGGGAGGGACCTACGAGCAGTACTTC	CASSQELAGGTYEQYF
TRBV10-1	TRBJ2-7	.	TRBD2	TGCGCCAGCAGTAGGAGCGGGAGAGCCTACGAGCAGTACTTC	CASSRSGRAYEQYF
TRBV25-1	TRBJ1-4	.	.	TGTGCCAGCAAGGACAGAATAGAAAAACTGTTTTTT	CASKDRIEKLFF
TRBV30	TRBJ1-1	.	.	TGTGCCTGGAGACGACAGCAAAACCCCGCCATGAACACTGAAGCTTTCTTT	CAWRRQQNPAMNTEAFF
TRBV7-2	TRBJ2-5	.	TRBD2	TGTGCCAGCAGCTTAGCAGCGGGAGCGGAGACCCAGTACTTC	CASSLAAGAETQYF
TRBV28	TRBJ2-5	.	.	TGTGCCAGCACCAGGGTTAAGGGCTGGGAGACCCAGTACTTC	CASTRVKGWETQYF
TRBV7-3	TRBJ2-1	.	.	TGTGCCAGCAGCTTAAACGGGGACAATGAGCAGTTCTTC	CASSLNGDNEQFF
TRBV9	TRBJ2-2	.	.	TGTGCCAGCAGCTCAAGCGGTAACACCGGGGAGCTGTTTTTT	CASSSSGNTGELFF
TRBV30	TRBJ1-1	.	TRBD1	TGTGCCGGCGGAGGGGGCCGGGACACTGAAGCTTTCTTT	CAGGGGRDTEAFF
TRBV5-1	TRBJ2-7	.	.	TGCGCCAGCAGCTTGGCCCCCTCAGGGGTCCGGGAGCAGTACTTC	CASSLAPSGVREQYF
TRBV9	TRBJ2-7	.	TRBD1	TGTGCCAGCAGCGTCACAGGGGGATACGAGCAGTACTTC	CASSVTGGYEQYF
TRBV2	TRBJ2-5	.	TRBD2	TGTGCCAGCACGCGGGGGGGAAATATCCAAGAGACCCAGTACTTC	CASTRGGNIQETQYF
TRBV6-6	TRBJ2-1	.	.	TGTGCCAGCACTGAGGGCTCGGGCTCCTACAATGAGCAGTTCTTC	CASTEGSGSYNEQFF
TRBV19	TRBJ2-2	many	TRBD1	TGTGCCAGTAGTACTACAGGGGTGGGGACCGGGGAGCTGTTTTTT	CASSTTGVGTGELFF
TRBV11-2	TRBJ2-5	.	.	TGTGCCAGCAGCCTAAACAGGGTACAAGAGACCCAGTACTTC	CASSLNRVQETQYF
TRBV4-2	TRBJ2-3	.	TRBD2	TGTGCCAGCAGCCCTCGACTAGCGGATTACACAGATACGCAGTATTTT	CASSPRLADYTDTQYF
TRBV5-6	TRBJ2-5	.	.	TGTGCCAGCAGCTTTTTCCACGGAGGTCGAGAGACCCAGTACTTC	CASSFFHGGRETQYF
TRBV9	TRBJ1-5	.	TRBD1	TGTGCCAGCAGCGTGGGGACAGGGGGAAATCAGCCCCAGCATTTT	CASSVGTGGNQPQHF
TRBV18	TRBJ2-7	.	TRBD2	TGTGCCAGCTCATCGACTAGCGGGTCCTCCTACGAGCAGTACTTC	CASSSTSGSSYEQYF
TRBV28	TRBJ2-5	once	.	TGTGCCAGCAGTCTCACTAGAACCGGGGGAATGAAAGAGACCCAGTACTTC	CASSLTRTGGMKETQYF
TRBV28	TRBJ2-7	few	TRBD2	TGTGCCAGCAGTGGTCGCGGGAGGAATGACTACGAGCAGTACTTC	CASSGRGRNDYEQYF